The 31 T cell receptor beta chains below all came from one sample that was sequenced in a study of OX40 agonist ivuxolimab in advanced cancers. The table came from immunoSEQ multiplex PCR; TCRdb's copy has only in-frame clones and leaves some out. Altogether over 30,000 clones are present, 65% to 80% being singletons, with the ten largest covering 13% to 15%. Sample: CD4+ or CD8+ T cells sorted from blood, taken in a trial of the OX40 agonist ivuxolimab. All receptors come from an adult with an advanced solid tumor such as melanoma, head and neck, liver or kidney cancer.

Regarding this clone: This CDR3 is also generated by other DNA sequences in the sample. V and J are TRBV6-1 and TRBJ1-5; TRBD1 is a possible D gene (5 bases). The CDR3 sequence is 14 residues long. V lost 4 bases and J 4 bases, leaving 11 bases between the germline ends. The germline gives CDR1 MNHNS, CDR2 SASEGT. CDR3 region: CASSGRTQNQPQHF. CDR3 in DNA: TGTGCCAGCAGTGGTAGGACACAAAATCAGCCCCAGCATTTT.

The CDR3 loop reads CASSYAIGTGSGYTF. The CDR3 DNA reads as TGTGCCAGCAGTTACGCCATCGGGACAGGGTCTGGCTACACCTTC. The V call is TRBV6-5, the J call TRBJ1-2; TRBD1 aligns across 9 bases. Trimming at V came to 2 bases and at J to 7 bases, leaving 8 bases not matched to a gene. The germline V gene encodes CDR1 MNHEY and CDR2 SVGAGI. The CDR3 runs 15 residues.

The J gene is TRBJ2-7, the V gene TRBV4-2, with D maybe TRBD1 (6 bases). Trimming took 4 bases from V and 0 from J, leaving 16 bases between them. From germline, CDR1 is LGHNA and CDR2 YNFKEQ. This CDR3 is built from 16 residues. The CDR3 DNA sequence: TGTGCCAGCAGCCGCCAATCGGACAGCTACTCCTACGAGCAGTACTTC. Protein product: CASSRQSDSYSYEQYF.

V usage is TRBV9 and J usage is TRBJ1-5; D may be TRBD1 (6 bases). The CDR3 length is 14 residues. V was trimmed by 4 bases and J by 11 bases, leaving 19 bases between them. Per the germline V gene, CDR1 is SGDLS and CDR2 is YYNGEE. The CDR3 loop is CASSREGGTVAQHF. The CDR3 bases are TGTGCCAGCAGCAGGGAGGGGGGGACGGTGGCCCAGCATTTT. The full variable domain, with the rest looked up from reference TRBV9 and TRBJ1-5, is DSGVTQTPKHLITATGQRVTLRCSPRSGDLSVYWYQQSLDQGLQFLIQYYNGEERAKGNILERFSAQQFPDLHSELNLSSLELGDSALYFCASSREGGTVAQHFGDGTRLSIL.

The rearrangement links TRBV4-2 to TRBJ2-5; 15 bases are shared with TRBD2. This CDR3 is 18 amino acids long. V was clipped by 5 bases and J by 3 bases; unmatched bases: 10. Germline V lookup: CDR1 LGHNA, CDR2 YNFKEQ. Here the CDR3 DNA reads TGTGCCAGCAGCTCCGGACTAGCGGGGGGGTTGGGAGAAGAGACCCAGTACTTC. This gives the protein CASSSGLAGGLGEETQYF.

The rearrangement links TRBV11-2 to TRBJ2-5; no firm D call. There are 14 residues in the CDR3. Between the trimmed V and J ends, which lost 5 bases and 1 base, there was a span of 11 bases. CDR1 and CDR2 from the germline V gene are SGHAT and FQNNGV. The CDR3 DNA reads TGTGCCAGCAGCCTGAGGCAGATCCAAGAGACCCAGTACTTC. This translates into CASSLRQIQETQYF.

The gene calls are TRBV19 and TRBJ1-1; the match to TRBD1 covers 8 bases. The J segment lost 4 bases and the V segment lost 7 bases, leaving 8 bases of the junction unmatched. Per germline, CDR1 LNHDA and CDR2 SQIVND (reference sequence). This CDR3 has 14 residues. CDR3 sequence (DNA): TGTGCCAGTACCCTTACAGGACAGGGCACTGAAGCTTTCTTT. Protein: CASTLTGQGTEAFF.

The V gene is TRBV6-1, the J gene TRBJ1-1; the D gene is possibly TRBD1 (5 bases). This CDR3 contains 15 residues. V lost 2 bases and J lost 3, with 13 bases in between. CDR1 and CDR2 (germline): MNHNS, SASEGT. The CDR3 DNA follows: TGTGCCAGCAGTGAATCTGTAGGGGATTACACTGAAGCTTTCTTT. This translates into CASSESVGDYTEAFF.

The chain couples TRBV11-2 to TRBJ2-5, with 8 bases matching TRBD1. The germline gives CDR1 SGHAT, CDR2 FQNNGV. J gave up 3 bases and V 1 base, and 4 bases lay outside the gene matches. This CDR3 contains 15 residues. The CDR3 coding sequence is TGTGCCAGCAGCTTAGCTAGGACAGGGAAAGAGACCCAGTACTTC. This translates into CASSLARTGKETQYF.

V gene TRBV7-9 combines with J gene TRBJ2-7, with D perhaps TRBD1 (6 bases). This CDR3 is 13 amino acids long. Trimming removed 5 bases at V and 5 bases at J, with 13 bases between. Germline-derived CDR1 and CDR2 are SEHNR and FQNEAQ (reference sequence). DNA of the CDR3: TGTGCCAGCAGCCCCAGGGGCAGGGACGAGCAGTACTTC. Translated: CASSPRGRDEQYF. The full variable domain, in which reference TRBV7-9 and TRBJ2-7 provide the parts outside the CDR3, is DTGVSQNPRHKITKRGQNVTFRCDPISEHNRLYWYRQTLGQGPEFLTYFQNEAQLEKSRLLSDRFSAERPKGSFSTLEIQRTEQGDSAMYLCASSPRGRDEQYFGPGTRLTVT.

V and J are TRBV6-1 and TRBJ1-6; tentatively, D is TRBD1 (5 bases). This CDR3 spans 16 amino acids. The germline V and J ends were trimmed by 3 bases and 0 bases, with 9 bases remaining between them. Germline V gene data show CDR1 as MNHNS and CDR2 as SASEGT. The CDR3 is CASSDYRSSYNSPLHF. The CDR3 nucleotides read TGTGCCAGCAGTGACTACAGGAGCTCCTATAATTCACCCCTCCACTTT.

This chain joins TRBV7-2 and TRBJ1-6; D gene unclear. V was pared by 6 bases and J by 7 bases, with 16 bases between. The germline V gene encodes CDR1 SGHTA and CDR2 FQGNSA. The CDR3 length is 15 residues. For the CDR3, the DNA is TGTGCCAGCAGGCCTATACGCATAGGGAATTCACCCCTCCACTTT. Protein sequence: CASRPIRIGNSPLHF.

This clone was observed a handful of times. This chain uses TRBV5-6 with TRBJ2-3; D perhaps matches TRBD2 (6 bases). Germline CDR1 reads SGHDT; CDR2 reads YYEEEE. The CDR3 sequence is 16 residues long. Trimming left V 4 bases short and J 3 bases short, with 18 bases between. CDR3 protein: CASSPRPRGGTDTQYF. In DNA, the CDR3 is TGTGCCAGCAGCCCCCGTCCGCGGGGAGGAACAGATACGCAGTATTTT.

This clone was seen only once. As DNA, the CDR3 is TGTGCCAGCAGCCAAGATGTCCGGACTAATTACAATGAGCAGTTCTTC. Protein product: CASSQDVRTNYNEQFF. The chain carries TRBV4-2 and TRBJ2-1, with D maybe TRBD2 (6 bases). V was shortened by 0 bases and J by 4 bases, with 13 bases between the two germline ends. The CDR3 consists of 16 residues. Germline assignment: CDR1 LGHNA and CDR2 YNFKEQ.

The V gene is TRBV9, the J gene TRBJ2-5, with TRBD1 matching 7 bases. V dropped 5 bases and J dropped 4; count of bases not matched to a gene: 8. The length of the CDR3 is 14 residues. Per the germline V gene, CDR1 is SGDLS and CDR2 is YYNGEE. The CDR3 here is CASSEGAGLETQYF. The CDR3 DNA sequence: TGTGCCAGCAGTGAGGGGGCGGGTTTAGAGACCCAGTACTTC.

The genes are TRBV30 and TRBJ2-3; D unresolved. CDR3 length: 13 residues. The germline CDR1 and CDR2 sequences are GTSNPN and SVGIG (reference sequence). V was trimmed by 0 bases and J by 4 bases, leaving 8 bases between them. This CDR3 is CAWSVNRADTQYF. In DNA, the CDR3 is TGTGCCTGGAGTGTAAATAGGGCAGATACGCAGTATTTT.

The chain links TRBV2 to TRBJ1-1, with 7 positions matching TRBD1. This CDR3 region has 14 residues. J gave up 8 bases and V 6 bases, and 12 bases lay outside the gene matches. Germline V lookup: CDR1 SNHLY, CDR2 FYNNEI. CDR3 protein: CASSPTTDRAEAFF. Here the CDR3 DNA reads TGTGCCAGCAGCCCCACCACAGACAGGGCCGAAGCTTTCTTT.

The CDR3 loop reads CASSLITGRPTGELFF. In DNA form, the CDR3 reads TGTGCCAGCAGCTTAATCACAGGCCGTCCCACCGGGGAGCTGTTTTTT. The chain is built from TRBV7-3 and TRBJ2-2; a possible D gene is TRBD1 (5 bases). Germline CDR1 SGHTA, CDR2 FQGTGA. The CDR3 is 16 residues long. With 1 base removed from V and 4 bases from J, the gap between germline ends came to 13 bases.

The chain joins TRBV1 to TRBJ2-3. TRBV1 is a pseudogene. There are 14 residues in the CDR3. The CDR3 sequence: CTSSQVEGADTQYF. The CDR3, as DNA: TGCACCAGCAGCCAGGTGGAGGGGGCAGATACGCAGTATTTT.

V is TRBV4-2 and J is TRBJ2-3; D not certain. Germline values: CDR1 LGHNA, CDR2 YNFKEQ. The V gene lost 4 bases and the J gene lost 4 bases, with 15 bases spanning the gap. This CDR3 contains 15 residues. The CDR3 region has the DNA TGTGCCAGCAGCCCAGGACGCCTTGGAGCAGATACGCAGTATTTT. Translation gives CASSPGRLGADTQYF.

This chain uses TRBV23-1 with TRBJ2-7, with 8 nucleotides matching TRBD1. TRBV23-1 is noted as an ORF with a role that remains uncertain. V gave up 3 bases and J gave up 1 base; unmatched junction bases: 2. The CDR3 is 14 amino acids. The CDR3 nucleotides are TGCGCCAGCAGTCATTGGGACAGGTCCTACGAGCAGTACTTC. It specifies CASSHWDRSYEQYF.

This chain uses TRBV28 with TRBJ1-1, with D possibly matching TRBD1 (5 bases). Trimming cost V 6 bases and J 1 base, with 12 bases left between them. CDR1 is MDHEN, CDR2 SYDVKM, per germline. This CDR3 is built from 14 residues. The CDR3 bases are TGTGCCAGCAGCTCGGTCGGGGGGAACACTGAAGCTTTCTTT. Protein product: CASSSVGGNTEAFF.

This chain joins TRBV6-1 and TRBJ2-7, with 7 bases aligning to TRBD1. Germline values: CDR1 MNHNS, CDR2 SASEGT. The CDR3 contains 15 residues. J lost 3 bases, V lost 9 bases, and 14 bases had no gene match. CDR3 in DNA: TGTGCCAGTGGCGTAGGGGGCGCAGGCCTCTACGAGCAGTACTTC. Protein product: CASGVGGAGLYEQYF.

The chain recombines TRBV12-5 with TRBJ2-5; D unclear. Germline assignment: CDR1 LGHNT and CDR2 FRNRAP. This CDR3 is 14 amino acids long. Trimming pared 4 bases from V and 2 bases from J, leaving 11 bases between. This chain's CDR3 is CASGSRPLQETQYF. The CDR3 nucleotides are TGTGCTAGTGGTTCCCGGCCTCTGCAAGAGACCCAGTACTTC.

CDR3 residues: CASSLELGELFF. In DNA, the CDR3 is TGTGCCAGCAGCTTAGAGTTGGGGGAGCTGTTTTTT. This chain connects TRBV7-9 to TRBJ2-2; no clear D gene. The CDR3 consists of 12 residues. V lost 1 base and J lost 8, with 5 bases in between. Germline loops: CDR1 SEHNR, CDR2 FQNEAQ (reference sequence).

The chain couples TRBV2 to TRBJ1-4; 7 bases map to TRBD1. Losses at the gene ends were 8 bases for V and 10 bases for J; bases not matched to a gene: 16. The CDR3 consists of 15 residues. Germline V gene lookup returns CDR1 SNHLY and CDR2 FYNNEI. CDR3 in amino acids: CASSLRGTDLRKLFF. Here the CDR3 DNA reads TGTGCCAGCTCCCTGAGGGGGACAGATCTCCGAAAACTGTTTTTT.

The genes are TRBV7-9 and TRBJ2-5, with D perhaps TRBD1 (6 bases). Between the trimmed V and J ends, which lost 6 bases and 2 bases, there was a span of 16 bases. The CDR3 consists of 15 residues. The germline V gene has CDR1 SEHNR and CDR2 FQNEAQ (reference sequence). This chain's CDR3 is CASSSGWGTQETQYF. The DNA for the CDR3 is TGTGCCAGCAGTTCAGGGTGGGGGACACAAGAGACCCAGTACTTC.

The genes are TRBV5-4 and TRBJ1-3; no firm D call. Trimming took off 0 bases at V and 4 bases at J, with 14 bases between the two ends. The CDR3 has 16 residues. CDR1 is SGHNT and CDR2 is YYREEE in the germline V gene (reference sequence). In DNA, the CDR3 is TGTGCCAGCAGCTTGGGCCCCCAGGACGGAGGAAACACCATATATTTT. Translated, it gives CASSLGPQDGGNTIYF.

Here the CDR3 reads CASRLNTGELFF. Here the CDR3 DNA reads TGCGCCAGCAGACTGAACACCGGGGAGCTGTTTTTT. The chain couples TRBV10-2 to TRBJ2-2; D call uncertain. Germline CDR1 reads WSHSY; CDR2 reads SAAADI. V lost 6 bases and J lost 1, with 3 bases in between. CDR3 length equals 12 residues.

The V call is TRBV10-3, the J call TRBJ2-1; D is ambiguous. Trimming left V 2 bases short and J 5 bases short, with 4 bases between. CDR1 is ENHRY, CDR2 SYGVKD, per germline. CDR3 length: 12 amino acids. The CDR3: CAISERDNEQFF. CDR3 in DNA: TGTGCCATCAGTGAGAGGGACAATGAGCAGTTCTTC.

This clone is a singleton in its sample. In nucleotides, the CDR3 is TGTGCCAGCAGCTTAAATGTAGGACAGGGCTACGAGCAGTACTTC. Protein sequence: CASSLNVGQGYEQYF. The rearrangement links TRBV7-9 to TRBJ2-7; TRBD1 matches at 8 bases. CDR1 and CDR2 from the germline V gene are SEHNR and FQNEAQ (reference sequence). The CDR3 sequence is 15 residues long. J gave up 3 bases and V 2 bases, and 6 bases lay outside the gene matches.